Listed here are 17 T cell receptor beta chains from one sample, sequenced in a study of somatic mutations in cytotoxic T cells in rheumatoid arthritis. Sequencing was performed with immunoSEQ multiplex PCR; in TCRdb, only in-frame clones are kept and a portion is missing. The data contain 14,000 or so clones, about three quarters of them singletons. Sequencing used CD8+ T cells sorted from blood. Receptor source: an adult with rheumatoid arthritis.

This clone was recorded a few times. This chain joins TRBV5-5 and TRBJ1-5, with unresolved D. Trimming left V 4 bases short and J 5 bases short, with 10 bases between. This CDR3 has 13 amino acids. CDR1 and CDR2 from the germline V gene are SGHKS and YYEKEE (reference sequence). CDR3 amino acids: CASSPQAHQPQHF. CDR3 nucleotides: TGTGCCAGCAGCCCTCAGGCTCATCAGCCCCAGCATTTT. The full variable domain, with the rest looked up from reference TRBV5-5 and TRBJ1-5, is DAGVTQSPTHLIKTRGQQVTLRCSPISGHKSVSWYQQVLGQGPQFIFQYYEKEERGRGNFPDRFSARQFPNYSSELNVNALLLGDSALYLCASSPQAHQPQHFGDGTRLSIL.

The chain carries TRBV19 and TRBJ1-4, with 10 bases lining up with TRBD1. The length of the CDR3 is 15 residues. Unmatched junction bases numbered 5, after V lost 3 bases and J lost 7 bases. The V gene's germline CDR1 is LNHDA and CDR2 SQIVND (reference sequence). CDR3 residues: CASSIRQGAPEKLFF. The DNA of the CDR3 is TGTGCCAGTAGTATTCGACAGGGGGCGCCTGAAAAACTGTTTTTT.

The chain combines TRBV18 with TRBJ2-5, with a possible D match to TRBD1 (6 bases). V shed 3 bases and J shed 1 base, with 6 bases lying between them. The germline V gene encodes CDR1 KGHSH and CDR2 LQKENI. The CDR3 extends over 13 amino acids. The CDR3 region has the DNA TGTGCCAGCTCACCGGACAGCCAAGAGACCCAGTACTTC. Protein product: CASSPDSQETQYF.

The chain recombines TRBV7-9 with TRBJ2-5; D possibly corresponds to TRBD2 (5 bases). Trimming shortened V by 3 bases and J by 0 bases, and 11 bases separated the two germline ends. The CDR3 is made up of 15 amino acids. Germline V gives CDR1 SEHNR, CDR2 FQNEAQ (reference sequence). CDR3 DNA sequence: TGTGCCAGCAGCTTGAGGGTTTCGTACCAAGAGACCCAGTACTTC. This translates into CASSLRVSYQETQYF.

This chain connects TRBV2 to TRBJ1-2; 10 nucleotides align to TRBD1. V lost 9 bases to trimming and J lost 4 bases; unmatched junction nucleotides: 11. Germline CDR1 is SNHLY and CDR2 is FYNNEI. This CDR3 spans 15 amino acids. The CDR3, as DNA: TGTGCCAGTTCCCTGGGACAGGGGATCGTCTATGGCTACACCTTC. Residues: CASSLGQGIVYGYTF.

The chain couples TRBV9 to TRBJ1-3, with D possibly TRBD1 on 6 matching bases. From germline, CDR1 is SGDLS and CDR2 YYNGEE. This CDR3 contains 17 residues. V shed 3 bases and J shed 4 bases, with 20 bases lying between them. The chain's CDR3 is CASSADKLTGYGNTIYF. The CDR3 DNA reads as TGTGCCAGCAGCGCCGACAAACTTACAGGGTACGGAAACACCATATATTTT.

This chain connects TRBV7-2 to TRBJ1-1, with D maybe TRBD1 (6 bases). Trimming took off 7 bases at V and 0 bases at J, with 15 bases between the two ends. CDR3 size: 15 residues. From germline, CDR1 is SGHTA and CDR2 FQGNSA. The CDR3 DNA sequence: TGTGCCAGCACCCCCCGGGGGGCGGTGAACACTGAAGCTTTCTTT. It yields the protein CASTPRGAVNTEAFF.

The J gene is TRBJ2-5, the V gene TRBV7-9, with TRBD2 matching over 11 bases. CDR3 length equals 15 residues. Germline loops: CDR1 SEHNR, CDR2 FQNEAQ (reference sequence). Trimming took 6 bases from V and 1 from J; bases not matched to a gene: 4. CDR3 protein: CASRMGLAAQETQYF. The DNA for the CDR3 is TGTGCCAGCAGGATGGGACTAGCGGCCCAAGAGACCCAGTACTTC. Full variable domain (outside the CDR3, taken from reference TRBV7-9 and TRBJ2-5): DTGVSQNPRHKITKRGQNVTFRCDPISEHNRLYWYRQTLGQGPEFLTYFQNEAQLEKSRLLSDRFSAERPKGSFSTLEIQRTEQGDSAMYLCASRMGLAAQETQYFGPGTRLLVL.

This clone has only one observation. The chain recombines TRBV5-6 with TRBJ1-3; D call uncertain. CDR3 length: 13 amino acids. CDR1 and CDR2 (germline): SGHDT, YYEEEE. The germline V and J ends were trimmed by 0 bases and 2 bases, with 3 bases remaining between them. This chain's CDR3 is CASSLGAGNTIYF. CDR3 sequence (DNA): TGTGCCAGCAGCTTGGGAGCTGGAAACACCATATATTTT.

The chain employs TRBV5-6 and TRBJ2-1, with unresolved D. Trimming pared 0 bases from V and 6 bases from J, leaving 7 bases between. In germline, CDR1 is SGHDT, CDR2 YYEEEE. CDR3 length: 13 residues. In nucleotides, the CDR3 is TGTGCCAGCAGCTTGGGACACGCCAATGAGCAGTTCTTC. This codes for CASSLGHANEQFF. Using reference TRBV5-6 and TRBJ2-1 for the parts outside the CDR3, the full variable domain is DAGVTQSPTHLIKTRGQQVTLRCSPKSGHDTVSWYQQALGQGPQFIFQYYEEEERQRGNFPDRFSGHQFPNYSSELNVNALLLGDSALYLCASSLGHANEQFFGPGTRLTVL.

V is TRBV5-1 and J is TRBJ1-6; perhaps TRBD1 as D (6 bases). This CDR3 has 12 residues. From germline, CDR1 is SGHRS and CDR2 YFSETQ. V dropped 1 base and J dropped 12 bases, with 8 bases sitting between them. CDR3 in amino acids: CASSLQGLPLHF. Written as DNA, the CDR3 is TGCGCCAGCAGCTTGCAGGGGTTACCCCTCCACTTT.

The V call is TRBV28, the J call TRBJ1-5; D is unresolved. The germline V gene has CDR1 MDHEN and CDR2 SYDVKM. This CDR3 is built from 15 residues. Between the trimmed V and J ends, which lost 5 bases and 6 bases, there was a span of 17 bases. CDR3 sequence (DNA): TGTGCCAGCAGTCAACTTTTAGGGTCTGGTCAGCCCCAGCATTTT. Its protein is CASSQLLGSGQPQHF.

V gene TRBV10-2 combines with J gene TRBJ2-5; D is uncertain. The germline V and J ends were trimmed by 0 bases and 5 bases, with 10 bases remaining between them. CDR3 length: 14 amino acids. Germline CDR1 reads WSHSY; CDR2 reads SAAADI. The CDR3 nucleotides read TGCGCCAGCAGTGAGTCAACGGGTGGGGAGACCCAGTACTTC. Its translation is CASSESTGGETQYF.

This clone has just one count. The chain has TRBV6-6 and TRBJ2-5; weak D call: TRBD1 (6 bases). CDR3 length: 12 residues. Trimming shortened V by 11 bases and J by 5 bases, and 15 bases separated the two germline ends. The V gene's germline CDR1 is MNHNY and CDR2 SVGAGI (reference sequence). For the CDR3, the DNA is TGTGCCTCTAGGGCAGGGGACGAGACCCAGTACTTC. It specifies CASRAGDETQYF.

V gene TRBV4-1 combines with J gene TRBJ2-2; D call uncertain. With 0 bases removed from V and 1 base from J, the gap between germline ends came to 6 bases. Germline V gives CDR1 MGHRA, CDR2 YSYEKL. The CDR3 has 15 amino acids. CDR3 loop: CASSQDPLNTGELFF. The CDR3 DNA is TGCGCCAGCAGCCAAGACCCGTTGAACACCGGGGAGCTGTTTTTT.

This chain links TRBV4-1 with TRBJ2-2; D gene ambiguous. This CDR3 contains 16 residues. CDR1 is MGHRA and CDR2 is YSYEKL in the germline V gene. Trimming pared 1 base from V and 0 bases from J, leaving 9 bases between. CDR3 sequence: CASSQVKPSNTGELFF. For the CDR3, the DNA is TGCGCCAGCAGCCAAGTCAAACCCTCGAACACCGGGGAGCTGTTTTTT.

The V and J genes are TRBV5-4 and TRBJ2-1; D is undetermined. Germline CDR1 is SGHNT and CDR2 is YYREEE (reference sequence). Trimming cost V 0 bases and J 7 bases, with 11 bases left between them. The CDR3 length is 14 residues. The CDR3 DNA follows: TGTGCCAGCAGCTTGGATTATAGGAATAATGAGCAGTTCTTC. This sequence encodes CASSLDYRNNEQFF.